The 28 T cell receptor beta chains below come from one sample, sequenced in a study of Ad26.COV2.S vaccination and SARS-CoV-2 variants. Sequencing was performed with immunoSEQ multiplex PCR; in TCRdb, only in-frame clones are kept and a portion is missing. The repertoire holds 440,000 or so clones, with roughly nine tenths as singletons. Treatment of the sample: over 15 received Ad26.COV2.S at low or high dose, single or two shots; 5 received placebo; per-sample allocation not given. All samples were drawn on day 63, counting from the first vaccine or placebo injection. The material was peripheral blood, obtained in a trial of Ad26.COV2.S vaccine versus placebo. The receptors originated from a person between 18 and 65 years old who received the Ad26.COV2.S COVID-19 vaccine or a placebo.

This rearrangement joins TRBV7-3 to TRBJ2-1, with D maybe TRBD2 (6 bases). The CDR3 is made up of 15 amino acids. Germline V gene data show CDR1 as SGHTA and CDR2 as FQGTGA. The V end was cut by 2 bases, the J end by 3 bases, with 11 bases between. The CDR3 region is CASSLFGSFYNEQFF. The CDR3 DNA reads TGTGCCAGCAGCTTATTCGGGAGTTTCTACAATGAGCAGTTCTTC.

The chain links TRBV7-8 to TRBJ1-2; D is unresolved. Germline V CDR1 and CDR2: SGHVS, FQNEAQ. V lost 5 bases, J lost 5 bases, and 18 bases lay in between. The CDR3 sequence is 15 residues long. The CDR3 region has the DNA TGTGCCAGCAGCCAAAGGCGGTCGCAGGCGTATGGCTACACCTTC. Its translation is CASSQRRSQAYGYTF.

V and J are TRBV7-2 and TRBJ2-1, with 8 bases aligning to TRBD2. Germline loops: CDR1 SGHTA, CDR2 FQGNSA. Unmatched junction bases numbered 15, after V lost 11 bases and J lost 6 bases. CDR3 length: 15 amino acids. CDR3 sequence reads: CASKRGTSSLNEQFF. The CDR3 DNA sequence: TGTGCCTCCAAGAGGGGGACTAGTTCTCTCAATGAGCAGTTCTTC.

The chain combines TRBV3-1 (or the pseudogene TRBV3-2) with TRBJ2-5; 7 bases line up with TRBD1. The junction had 4 bases not matched to a gene; V was cut back by 4 bases and J by 2 bases. CDR1 and CDR2 from the germline V gene are LGHDT and YNNKEL (reference sequence). The length of the CDR3 is 14 residues. The CDR3 nucleotides read TGTGCCAGCAGCCGACGACAGGGACAAGAGACCCAGTACTTC. This encodes CASSRRQGQETQYF.

The gene calls are TRBV29-1 and TRBJ1-2, with D perhaps TRBD1 (5 bases). Between the trimmed V and J ends, which lost 5 bases and 0 bases, there was a span of 16 bases. CDR3 length: 15 amino acids. Germline lookup yields CDR1 SQVTM and CDR2 ANQGSEA. This chain's CDR3 is CSVLPGTAANYGYTF. Written as DNA, the CDR3 is TGCAGCGTTCTCCCAGGGACCGCAGCTAACTATGGCTACACCTTC.

This clone was picked up one time. The rearrangement joins TRBV7-2 to TRBJ2-3, with 8 nucleotides matching TRBD2. The CDR3 has 14 residues. V shed 7 bases, J shed 3 bases, and the junction held 6 bases outside the gene matches. Germline-derived CDR1 and CDR2 are SGHTA and FQGNSA. The CDR3: CASKAGVGTDTQYF. The CDR3 bases are TGTGCCAGCAAAGCGGGGGTCGGGACAGATACGCAGTATTTT.

The rearrangement links TRBV18 to TRBJ1-1; D not resolved. Germline values: CDR1 KGHSH, CDR2 LQKENI. The CDR3 is 14 residues long. Between the trimmed V and J ends, which lost 2 bases and 0 bases, there was a span of 7 bases. The CDR3 spells CASSPSQLNTEAFF. The CDR3 nucleotides are TGTGCCAGCTCACCATCACAGTTGAACACTGAAGCTTTCTTT.

The sample holds one count of this clone. The chain has TRBV5-1 and TRBJ2-7, with 9 bases lining up with TRBD1. CDR1 SGHRS and CDR2 YFSETQ come from the germline V gene. The junction had 5 bases not matched to a gene; V was cut back by 0 bases and J by 1 base. CDR3 size: 16 residues. As DNA, the CDR3 is TGCGCCAGCAGCTTGGTAGCCGGGACAGGGTCCTACGAGCAGTACTTC. This gives the protein CASSLVAGTGSYEQYF. Looking up the rest from reference TRBV5-1 and TRBJ2-7 gives the full variable domain: KAGVTQTPRYLIKTRGQQVTLSCSPISGHRSVSWYQQTPGQGLQFLFEYFSETQRNKGNFPGRFSGRQFSNSRSEMNVSTLELGDSALYLCASSLVAGTGSYEQYFGPGTRLTVT.

V and J are TRBV11-2 and TRBJ1-6; no firm D call. CDR1 is SGHAT and CDR2 is FQNNGV in the germline V gene. The length of the CDR3 is 14 residues. V was clipped by 2 bases and J by 7 bases, with 9 bases between them. CDR3 DNA: TGTGCCAGCAGCTTAAAGAGGGCGAATTCACCCCTCCACTTT. Translated, it gives CASSLKRANSPLHF.

V usage is TRBV21-1 and J usage is TRBJ2-4; the table's D call of TRBD1 was not tested on the DNA. TRBV21-1 is a pseudogene locus. This CDR3 has 10 residues. The CDR3 DNA reads as TGTGCCAGCAGATTAACAGGGGGGAACTTC. This codes for CASRLTGGNF.

This chain connects TRBV7-4 to TRBJ2-7; D is uncertain. Germline V gene data show CDR1 as SGHVT and CDR2 as SQSDAQ. This CDR3 spans 12 amino acids. V dropped 3 bases and J dropped 3 bases, with 6 bases sitting between them. CDR3 in DNA: TGTGCCAGCAGCTTCTCCAGCTACGAGCAGTACTTC. Residues: CASSFSSYEQYF.

The chain employs TRBV4-2 and TRBJ1-2, with a possible D match to TRBD1 (5 bases). The length of the CDR3 is 14 residues. CDR1 is LGHNA, CDR2 YNFKEQ, per germline. The V end lost 0 bases, the J end lost 4 bases, and 9 bases lay between the germline ends. The CDR3 coding sequence is TGTGCCAGCAGCCAAGATCCAGGGACCTATGGCTACACCTTC. Translating it yields CASSQDPGTYGYTF.

As regards this clone: A junction boundary mismatches the germline segment, possibly from a read error. J is TRBJ1-5 and V is TRBV6-1; D perhaps matches TRBD1 (6 bases). The CDR3 contains 21 residues. From germline, CDR1 is MNHNS and CDR2 SASEGT. The CDR3, as DNA: TGTGCCAGCACTGAAATGAAGGCTCAAACGGACAGCCGGTATAGCAATCAGCCCCAGCATTTT. It is translated as CASTEMKAQTDSRYSNQPQHF.

J is TRBJ2-7 and V is TRBV5-5; unclear D gene. Trimming pared 5 bases from V and 2 bases from J, leaving 11 bases between. Germline V CDR1 and CDR2: SGHKS, YYEKEE (reference sequence). CDR3 length: 13 amino acids. CDR3 in amino acids: CASRQTGAYEQYF. In nucleotides, the CDR3 is TGTGCCAGCAGACAGACTGGCGCCTACGAGCAGTACTTC.

V gene TRBV7-9 combines with J gene TRBJ1-1; D remains unclear. Germline V CDR1 and CDR2: SEHNR, FQNEAQ (reference sequence). The V end was cut by 9 bases, the J end by 1 base, with 9 bases between. The CDR3 is 12 amino acids. The CDR3 spells CASTWANTEAFF. CDR3 bases: TGTGCCAGTACCTGGGCGAACACTGAAGCTTTCTTT.

Concerning this clone itself: This specimen includes other DNA sequences encoding the same CDR3. The rearrangement joins TRBV18 to TRBJ2-5; D remains ambiguous. Germline CDR1 and CDR2: KGHSH and LQKENI. This CDR3 contains 11 residues. V gave up 6 bases and J gave up 2 bases, with 4 bases separating them. The CDR3 coding sequence is TGTGCCAGCTCTCTGCAAGAGACCCAGTACTTC. It encodes CASSLQETQYF.

The genes are TRBV6-6 and TRBJ1-2; weak D call: TRBD1 (5 bases). Germline loops: CDR1 MNHNY, CDR2 SVGAGI (reference sequence). The length of the CDR3 is 15 residues. Trimming removed 2 bases at V and 0 bases at J, with 10 bases between. This chain's CDR3 is CASSYMGTSNYGYTF. The CDR3 DNA is TGTGCCAGCAGTTACATGGGGACCTCTAACTATGGCTACACCTTC.

The chain has TRBV18 and TRBJ1-3; D is uncertain. The CDR3 has 15 residues. V lost 2 bases and J 0 bases, leaving 8 bases between the germline ends. Germline CDR1 and CDR2: KGHSH and LQKENI. The CDR3 sequence: CASSPAGSSGNTIYF. CDR3 bases: TGTGCCAGCTCACCAGCCGGGAGCTCTGGAAACACCATATATTTT.

The chain is built from TRBV5-5 and TRBJ2-7; D not resolved. Trimming removed 3 bases from V and 1 base from J, with 11 bases in between. The germline V gene encodes CDR1 SGHKS and CDR2 YYEKEE (reference sequence). The CDR3 extends over 14 amino acids. This chain's CDR3 is CASSWSLDSYEQYF. In DNA form, the CDR3 reads TGTGCCAGCAGCTGGTCCCTTGATTCCTACGAGCAGTACTTC. The whole variable domain, remainder taken from reference TRBV5-5 and TRBJ2-7, is DAGVTQSPTHLIKTRGQQVTLRCSPISGHKSVSWYQQVLGQGPQFIFQYYEKEERGRGNFPDRFSARQFPNYSSELNVNALLLGDSALYLCASSWSLDSYEQYFGPGTRLTVT.

V is TRBV5-5 and J is TRBJ2-7, with 7 bases fitting TRBD2. Germline V gene lookup returns CDR1 SGHKS and CDR2 YYEKEE (reference sequence). The CDR3 consists of 14 residues. The junction had 4 bases not matched to a gene; V was cut back by 2 bases and J by 2 bases. This CDR3 reads CASSFPGTTYEQYF. CDR3 nucleotides: TGTGCCAGCAGCTTCCCCGGGACTACCTACGAGCAGTACTTC.

Regarding this clone: At one end the junction does not follow the germline gene, possibly because of a read error. The sample holds other DNA sequences that translate to the same CDR3. DNA for the CDR3: TGCGCCAGCGGGGATAACTGGGGCGATGAACAGTTCTTC. Translation gives CASGDNWGDEQFF. The V gene is TRBV4-1, the J gene TRBJ2-1, with D tentatively TRBD1 (5 bases). CDR1 and CDR2 from the germline V gene are MGHRA and YSYEKL. This CDR3 contains 13 residues.

This chain uses TRBV3-1 (or the pseudogene TRBV3-2) with TRBJ2-1; the D is unclear. The CDR3 runs 11 residues. Germline V lookup: CDR1 LGHDT, CDR2 YNNKEL (reference sequence). V lost 1 base to trimming and J lost 9 bases, with 4 bases between them. The CDR3: CASSQGPEQFF. Here the CDR3 DNA reads TGTGCCAGCAGCCAAGGCCCTGAGCAGTTCTTC.

This chain links TRBV3-1 (or the pseudogene TRBV3-2) with TRBJ2-5; 7 bases agree with TRBD2. Per the germline V gene, CDR1 is LGHDT and CDR2 is YNNKEL (reference sequence). J was trimmed by 2 bases and V by 2 bases; bases with no gene match: 2. The CDR3 has 14 amino acids. CDR3 in amino acids: CASSQRREQETQYF. CDR3 DNA sequence: TGTGCCAGCAGCCAAAGGCGGGAGCAAGAGACCCAGTACTTC.

The V gene is TRBV19, the J gene TRBJ1-4; a possible D gene is TRBD1 (6 bases). The CDR3 is 14 amino acids. Trimming cost V 6 bases and J 5 bases, with 13 bases left between them. Germline assignment: CDR1 LNHDA and CDR2 SQIVND (reference sequence). The CDR3: CASRAGTKNEKLFF. The CDR3 DNA reads TGTGCCAGTAGAGCCGGGACAAAGAATGAAAAACTGTTTTTT.

The chain employs TRBV19 and TRBJ1-3, with unresolved D. Germline loops: CDR1 LNHDA, CDR2 SQIVND (reference sequence). V lost 6 bases, J lost 0 bases, and 12 bases lay in between. The length of the CDR3 is 15 residues. The CDR3 reads CASRAQYPSGNTIYF. Written as DNA, the CDR3 is TGTGCCAGTAGGGCACAATATCCCTCTGGAAACACCATATATTTT.

The rearrangement uses TRBV19 and TRBJ1-3, with D perhaps TRBD1 (5 bases). V shed 6 bases and J shed 0 bases, with 12 bases lying between them. CDR1 and CDR2 (germline): LNHDA, SQIVND (reference sequence). The CDR3 extends over 15 amino acids. This CDR3 is CASRDQGFSGNTIYF. The CDR3 DNA reads as TGTGCCAGTAGAGATCAGGGTTTCTCTGGAAACACCATATATTTT. Full variable domain (outside the CDR3, taken from reference TRBV19 and TRBJ1-3): DGGITQSPKYLFRKEGQNVTLSCEQNLNHDAMYWYRQDPGQGLRLIYYSQIVNDFQKGDIAEGYSVSREKKESFPLTVTSAQKNPTAFYLCASRDQGFSGNTIYFGEGSWLTVV.

V is TRBV15 and J is TRBJ1-5; tentative D call: TRBD1 (6 bases). V shed 4 bases and J shed 2 bases, with 9 bases lying between them. CDR1 is LNHNV and CDR2 is YYDKDF in the germline V gene (reference sequence). The CDR3 runs to 14 residues. This CDR3 reads CATSKGGGNQPQHF. The CDR3 nucleotides read TGTGCCACCAGCAAAGGGGGGGGCAATCAGCCCCAGCATTTT.

The V gene is TRBV28, the J gene TRBJ1-2; D not certain. The germline gives CDR1 MDHEN, CDR2 SYDVKM. Trimming removed 8 bases from V and 0 bases from J, with 7 bases in between. The CDR3 has 12 residues. CDR3 loop: CASAETNYGYTF. The DNA for the CDR3 is TGTGCCAGCGCCGAAACTAACTATGGCTACACCTTC.